Presented here are 4 T cell receptor beta chains from one specimen sequenced in a study of cytomegalovirus exposure and HLA in healthy donors. 60 Vbeta and 13 Jbeta primers were used in PCR. Sequencing was performed with immunoSEQ multiplex PCR; in TCRdb, only in-frame clones are kept and a portion is missing. The sample shows about 99,000 clones, around 79% of them seen only once. Material: PBMCs. Every receptor here comes from a man in his sixties in good health and CMV-seropositive.

The chain joins TRBV2 to TRBJ2-2; D perhaps matches TRBD1 (5 bases). V was clipped by 2 bases and J by 0 bases, with 7 bases between them. In germline, CDR1 is SNHLY, CDR2 FYNNEI. There are 15 residues in the CDR3. For the CDR3, the DNA is TGTGCCAGCAGTGAATGGACACCGAACACCGGGGAGCTGTTTTTT. This encodes CASSEWTPNTGELFF.

The chain carries TRBV9 and TRBJ1-4, with a weak D call TRBD1 (6 bases). The germline V gene has CDR1 SGDLS and CDR2 YYNGEE. The CDR3 totals 16 residues. V was pared by 4 bases and J by 6 bases, with 19 bases between. As DNA, the CDR3 is TGTGCCAGCAGCCCGGACAGTTCGTTGAGTGATGAAAAACTGTTTTTT. Protein product: CASSPDSSLSDEKLFF.

This clone appeared a few times. The rearrangement joins TRBV10-3 to TRBJ2-1; 9 nucleotides align to TRBD1. Unmatched junction bases numbered 10, after V lost 3 bases and J lost 4 bases. The CDR3 totals 17 residues. From germline, CDR1 is ENHRY and CDR2 SYGVKD. Here the CDR3 reads CAISDLGPGTGYNEQFF. The CDR3 DNA follows: TGTGCCATCAGTGATTTGGGCCCCGGGACAGGGTACAATGAGCAGTTCTTC.

The CDR3 DNA reads as TGTGCCAGCAGCTTAGCAATCCAGAATGGCTACACCTTC. Encoded protein: CASSLAIQNGYTF. The chain employs TRBV7-2 and TRBJ1-2, with D unclear. Trimming took 0 bases from V and 6 from J, leaving 8 bases between them. CDR1 and CDR2 from the germline V gene are SGHTA and FQGNSA. There are 13 residues in the CDR3.